This T cell receptor beta chain was sequenced during a study of T cells in Graves' hyperthyroidism and ophthalmopathy. Notes on the study in general: Blood also carried most thyroid clonotypes expanded above 0.001. Ophthalmopathy cases were set apart from stable hyperthyroidism by a 13 V-J model.

This clonotype was detected many times. Its specificity is not known. CDR3 size: 12 residues. The V end was cut by 4 bases, the J end by 9 bases, with 11 bases between. Per the germline V gene, CDR1 is SGHTS and CDR2 is YDEGEE. TCR beta CDR3 region amplification was performed from RNA transcripts. Using the HTBI primer set, a first-round RT-PCR was run on the TCR CDR3. MiXCR, applied by TCRdb to the multiplex PCR reads, yields one record per CDR3 protein. The sample contains some 600,000 distinct CDR3 sequences, approximately 15% of which appear only once. Hyperthyroidism, newly diagnosed and lasting under 2 months, affected patients aged 18 to 65. The blood specimen was taken at initial hyperthyroidism diagnosis, before any ophthalmopathy symptoms.

The V and J genes are TRBV5-8 and TRBJ2-1, with a possible D match to TRBD1 (6 bases). The sample comprised blood. The sequence was obtained from a woman in her thirties with Graves' hyperthyroidism that later progressed to Graves' ophthalmopathy. CDR3: CASSPDRSEQFF. The CDR3 DNA sequence: TGTGCCAGCAGCCCCGACAGGTCTGAGCAGTTCTTC.